The clone carrying this T cell receptor (beta chain) was counted many times. Its cognate antigen is unknown. Diagnosing involved the use of clinical symptoms, serum thyroxine and TRAb, thyroid ultrasound and orbital computed tomography. The investigators amplified TCR beta CDR3 regions from RNA transcripts. HTBI primers were employed in a first-round RT-PCR of the TCR CDR3. TCRdb passed the multiplex PCR reads through MiXCR, listing each CDR3 protein once. The table includes under 700,000 distinct CDR3 sequences, roughly 46% detected once. This CDR3 has 15 amino acids. The V end was cut by 0 bases, the J end by 2 bases, with 10 bases between. Germline assignment: CDR1 SGHTA and CDR2 FQGNSA. These data are taken from a study of T cells in Graves' hyperthyroidism and ophthalmopathy. Study-wide points: Peripheral blood also featured most of the thyroid clonotypes expanded above 0.001. Classification by a 13 V-J model distinguished ophthalmopathy from stable hyperthyroidism.

This chain joins TRBV7-2 and TRBJ2-5; the D is unclear. The material sequenced was peripheral blood or thyroid tissue (not recorded which). The TCR was taken from a woman in her late teens or twenties with Graves' hyperthyroidism. The CDR3 is CASSLAAGPQETQYF. The DNA for the CDR3 is TGTGCCAGCAGCTTAGCGGCAGGTCCTCAAGAGACCCAGTACTTC. The whole variable domain, remainder taken from reference TRBV7-2 and TRBJ2-5, is GAGVSQSPSNKVTEKGKDVELRCDPISGHTALYWYRQSLGQGLEFLIYFQGNSAPDKSGLPSDRFSAERTGGSVSTLTIQRTQQEDSAVYLCASSLAAGPQETQYFGPGTRLLVL.